The sequence of this TCR beta chain was determined in a study of T-cell reconstitution after alpha-beta-depleted transplantation in children. Germline V gene sequence: CDR1 SGHRS, CDR2 YFSETQ. CDR3 length: 14 residues. The V gene lost 4 bases and the J gene lost 8 bases, with 18 bases spanning the gap. The authors prepared the TCRbeta library with unique molecular identifiers. MiXCR, run by TCRdb on the PCR reads, gives a single entry per CDR3 protein. The repertoire consists of about 72,000 distinct CDR3 sequences, with approximately 7.4% occurring once and the leading ten covering around 2.4%. In its sample, this clonotype was seen many times.

This material consisted of PBMCs from the stem cell graft donor, taken from the stem cell graft. The chain joins TRBV5-1 to TRBJ1-2; weak D call: TRBD1 (6 bases). This receptor was taken from a human donor who donated a stem cell graft to a child with acute lymphoblastic leukemia. CDR3 bases: TGCGCCAGCAGCGAACAGGGAGGAGGTGAAGGCTACACCTTC. Residues: CASSEQGGGEGYTF.